This T cell receptor beta chain originates from a study of T cell clonotyping in hematopoietic cell transplantation. About this clone itself: Its antigen is not known.

The study's findings and limits: Few recipient clonotypes overlapped donors; over 95% were de novo at given depth. Pathologically expanded recipient clonotypes increased progressively from day 30 to day 180 as diversity fell. Graft donor and pretransplant recipient Inverse Simpson Index values predicted broader posttransplant TCR diversity. No sorting was done, leaving CD4 and CD8 contributions mixed.

Some clones are missing from TCRdb's copy, which holds only in-frame ones; the method was immunoSEQ multiplex PCR. The sample yields about 15,000 clones, almost 90% seen once. Trimming pared 1 base from V and 9 bases from J, leaving 8 bases between. The length of the CDR3 is 13 residues. The germline V gene encodes CDR1 SGHDT and CDR2 YYEEEE. The rearrangement links TRBV5-6 to TRBJ1-6, with a tentative D call TRBD1 (5 bases). The origin of this receptor is a man in his forties or fifties in good health. Some clones in this sample may be carry-over from other donors' samples. The sequenced sample consisted of peripheral blood mononuclear cells. The DNA of the CDR3 is TGTGCCAGCAGCTTGAGACAGCTTTCACCCCTCCACTTT. The encoded protein is CASSLRQLSPLHF.